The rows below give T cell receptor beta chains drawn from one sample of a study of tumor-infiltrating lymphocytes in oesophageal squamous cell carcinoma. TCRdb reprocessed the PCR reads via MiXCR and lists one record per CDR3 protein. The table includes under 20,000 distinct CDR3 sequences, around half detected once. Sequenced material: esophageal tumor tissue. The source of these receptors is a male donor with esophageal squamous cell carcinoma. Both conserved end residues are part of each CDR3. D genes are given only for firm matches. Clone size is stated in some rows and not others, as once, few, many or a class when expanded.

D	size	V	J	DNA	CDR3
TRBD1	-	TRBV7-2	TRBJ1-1	TGTGCCAGCAACCCCCAGGGGGGCTTGAACACTGAAGCTTTCTTT	CASNPQGGLNTEAFF
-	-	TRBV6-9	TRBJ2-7	TGTGCCAGCAGTTTGGCGGGGGCCTTGTACGAGCAGTACTTC	CASSLAGALYEQYF
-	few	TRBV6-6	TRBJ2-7	TGTGCCAGCAGTTACAGAGGACTCCCATACAATGAGCAGTACTTC	CASSYRGLPYNEQYF
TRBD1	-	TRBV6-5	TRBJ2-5	TGTGCCAGCAGTGAATTGACAGGGGGCGCTTCTGGGGAGACCCAGTACTTC	CASSELTGGASGETQYF
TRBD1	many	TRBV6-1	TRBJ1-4	TGTGCCAGCAGTGAAGGACAGGGTAATGAAAAACTGTTTTTT	CASSEGQGNEKLFF
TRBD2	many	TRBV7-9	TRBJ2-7	TGTGCCAGCAGCTTAGTCCTAGCGGGAGAAGGTGAGCAGTACTTC	CASSLVLAGEGEQYF
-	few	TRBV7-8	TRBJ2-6	TGTGCCAGCAGCTTACGAGGGCTGGATTTTTCTGGGGCCAACGTCCTGACTTTC	CASSLRGLDFSGANVLTF
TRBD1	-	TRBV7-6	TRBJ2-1	TGTGCCAGCAGACGACAGGGGTACAATGAGCAGTTCTTC	CASRRQGYNEQFF
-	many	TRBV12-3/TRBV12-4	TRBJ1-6	TGTGCCAGCAGCCCAGGGGTTGCTTCACCCCTCCACTTT	CASSPGVASPLHF
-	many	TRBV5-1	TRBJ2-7	TGCGCCAGCAGCTTTAACGAAGGACCCTACGAGCAGTACTTC	CASSFNEGPYEQYF
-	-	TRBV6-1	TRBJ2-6	TGTGCCAGCTTACACCTCTCTGGGGCCAACGTCCTGACTTTC	CASLHLSGANVLTF
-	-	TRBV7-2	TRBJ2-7	TGTGCCAGCACCCCAGGCTACGAGCAGTACTTC	CASTPGYEQYF
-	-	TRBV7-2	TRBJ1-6	TGTGCCAGCAGCTTAGAACCCGGACAGAGCCGCGGACTCACCCTCCACTTT	CASSLEPGQSRGLTLHF
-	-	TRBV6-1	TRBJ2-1	TGTGCCAGCATCTCGTCAAGGGGAGGGGGCAACAATGAGCAGTTCTTC	CASISSRGGGNNEQFF
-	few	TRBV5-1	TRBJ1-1	TGCGCCAGCAGCTTGGCCAAGGGGGGCACTGAAGCTTTCTTT	CASSLAKGGTEAFF
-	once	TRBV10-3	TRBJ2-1	TGTGCCATCAGTGAAGCAGCGAGGGGGGGGATTATCGGTATGGGGCAGTTCTTC	CAISEAARGGIIGMGQFF
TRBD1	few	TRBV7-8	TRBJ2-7	TGTGCCAGCAGCCCACAGGGGGCTTGGCAGTACTTC	CASSPQGAWQYF
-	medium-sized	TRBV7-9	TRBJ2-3	TGTGCCAGCAGCTTAGCGATGACAGTCCACACAGATACGCAGTATTTT	CASSLAMTVHTDTQYF
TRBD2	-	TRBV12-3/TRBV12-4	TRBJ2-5	TGTGCCAGCAGTTCCTGGGGGGTCGGACTAGATCCGTTCTTC	CASSSWGVGLDPFF